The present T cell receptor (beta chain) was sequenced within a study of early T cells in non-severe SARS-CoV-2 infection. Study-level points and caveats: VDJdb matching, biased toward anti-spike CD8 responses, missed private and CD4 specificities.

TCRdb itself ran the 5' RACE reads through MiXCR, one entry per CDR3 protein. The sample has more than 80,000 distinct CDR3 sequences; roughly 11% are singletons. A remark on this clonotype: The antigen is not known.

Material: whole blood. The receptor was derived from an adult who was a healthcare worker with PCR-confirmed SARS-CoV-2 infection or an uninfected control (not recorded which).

The CDR3 region is CASSLKGQGDEQYF. CDR3 sequence (DNA): TGCGCCAGCAGCTTGAAGGGACAGGGTGACGAGCAGTACTTC. The rearrangement links TRBV5-1 to TRBJ2-7; TRBD1 aligns across 9 bases. This CDR3 contains 14 residues. Germline V lookup: CDR1 SGHRS, CDR2 YFSETQ. With 1 base clipped from V and 5 bases from J, the junction kept 4 bases outside the gene matches.